This T cell receptor beta chain was captured in a study of T cells in Graves' hyperthyroidism and ophthalmopathy. Notes on the study in general: Ophthalmopathy and stable hyperthyroidism were told apart by a 13 V-J model. Ophthalmopathy, as predicted by the model, came a median roughly 6.5 months after the prediction.

The CDR3 regions of TCR beta were amplified from RNA transcripts. HTBI primers were the set used in a first-round RT-PCR of the TCR CDR3. TCRdb itself ran the multiplex PCR reads through MiXCR, one entry per CDR3 protein. The sample includes a few hundred thousand distinct CDR3 sequences, about 18% seen only once; the top ten take 40%. Worth noting for this clonotype: Its cognate antigen is unknown.

The CDR3 contains 14 residues. Trimming left V 2 bases short and J 13 bases short, with 17 bases between. Germline lookup yields CDR1 MNHNS and CDR2 SASEGT. Enrolled ophthalmopathy patients presented with a Clinical Activity Score of at least 3, a NOSPECS grade of at least 4, and disease duration under 3 months. Clinical symptoms, serum thyroxine and TRAb, thyroid ultrasound and orbital computed tomography together formed the diagnostic basis. The J gene is TRBJ1-4, the V gene TRBV6-1; tentative D call: TRBD1 (5 bases). The sequencing input was blood. This sequence was found in a man younger than 35 with Graves' ophthalmopathy. In DNA form, the CDR3 reads TGTGCCAGCAGTGAACTTGATGGCTTCGGGGCACTGTTTTTT. Translated: CASSELDGFGALFF.